This T cell receptor (beta chain) appears in the sequencing data of a study of blood T cell repertoires in COVID-19. Repertoires were generated with immunoSEQ multiplex PCR, while TCRdb's copy carries only in-frame clones and drops some. The sample lists fewer than 200,000 clones, 70% to 85% occurring once. Recovered status applied to Cohort 3 donors who had two consecutive negative PCRs. It also applied to those with clearance or with symptom resolution. This CDR3 contains 13 residues. The V gene's germline CDR1 is SEHNR and CDR2 FQNEAQ (reference sequence). Trimming at V came to 4 bases and at J to 12 bases, leaving 6 bases not matched to a gene.

Input material: PBMCs or T cells enriched from blood (not recorded which). This TCR was recovered from a man aged 50 to 59 who had recovered from COVID-19. The chain recombines TRBV7-9 with TRBJ1-2; 12 nucleotides align to TRBD1. CDR3 sequence reads: CASSSGQGARNTF. CDR3 in DNA: TGTGCCAGCAGCTCGGGACAGGGGGCACGTAACACCTTC.